Listed here is a single T cell receptor (beta chain). Its specificity is unknown. This sample is part of a study of molecular identifiers for immune sequencing clone quantification. Overall study results and limits: Effector cells had over 97% of their molecules in clones above 20 RNA copies, while naive cells had under 1%.

Naive CD8 T cells were picked out by sorting for CD8+CD4-CCR7+CD45RA+. Previously described methods and listed TCR primers produced bulk TCR libraries. Using its own MiXCR run on the PCR reads, TCRdb lists one record per CDR3 protein. Of fewer than 25,000 distinct CDR3 sequences in the sample, 17% are singletons; the top ten hold around 1%. This TCR was sampled from a human donor in good health. Some libraries in this study had Jurkat cell RNA spiked in. Sequencing used naive CD8+ T cells from blood, with Jurkat cell RNA spiked in. Subset described: FACS-sorted CD8+CD4-CCR7+CD45RA+ naive T cells.

CDR3 in DNA: TGTGCCAGCAGCTGGGCTAGCGGGACGTTTGAGCAGTACTTC. Translation: CASSWASGTFEQYF. The chain employs TRBV28 and TRBJ2-7, with 9 bases that match TRBD2. V gave up 6 bases and J gave up 7 bases; unmatched junction bases: 10. Germline CDR1 and CDR2: MDHEN and SYDVKM. The CDR3 loop spans 14 amino acids.